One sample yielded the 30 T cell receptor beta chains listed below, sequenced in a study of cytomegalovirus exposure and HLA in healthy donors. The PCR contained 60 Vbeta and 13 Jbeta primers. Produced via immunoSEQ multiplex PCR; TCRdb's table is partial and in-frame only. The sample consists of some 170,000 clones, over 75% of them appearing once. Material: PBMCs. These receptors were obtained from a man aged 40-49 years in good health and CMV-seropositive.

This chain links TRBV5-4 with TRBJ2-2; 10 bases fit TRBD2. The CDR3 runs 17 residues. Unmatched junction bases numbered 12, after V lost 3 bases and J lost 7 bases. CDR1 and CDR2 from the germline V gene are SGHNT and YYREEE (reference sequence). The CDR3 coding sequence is TGTGCCAGCAGCTCCACACTAGCGGGATTGATTTACGGGGAGCTGTTTTTT. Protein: CASSSTLAGLIYGELFF.

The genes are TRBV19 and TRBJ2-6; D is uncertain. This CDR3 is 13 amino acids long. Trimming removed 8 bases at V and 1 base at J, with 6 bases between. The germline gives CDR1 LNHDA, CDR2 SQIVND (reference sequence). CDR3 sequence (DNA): TGTGCCAGTTTGTATTCTGGGGCCAACGTCCTGACTTTC. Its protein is CASLYSGANVLTF.

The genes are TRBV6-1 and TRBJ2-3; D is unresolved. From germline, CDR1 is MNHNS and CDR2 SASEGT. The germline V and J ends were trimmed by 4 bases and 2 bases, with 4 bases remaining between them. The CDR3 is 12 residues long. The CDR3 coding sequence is TGTGCCAGCAGTGTTCTCACAGATACGCAGTATTTT. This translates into CASSVLTDTQYF.

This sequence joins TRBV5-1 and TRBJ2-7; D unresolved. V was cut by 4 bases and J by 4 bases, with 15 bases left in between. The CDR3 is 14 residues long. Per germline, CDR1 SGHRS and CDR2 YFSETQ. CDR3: CASSIRGLRYEQYF. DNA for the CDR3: TGCGCCAGCAGCATAAGAGGTCTTCGATACGAGCAGTACTTC.

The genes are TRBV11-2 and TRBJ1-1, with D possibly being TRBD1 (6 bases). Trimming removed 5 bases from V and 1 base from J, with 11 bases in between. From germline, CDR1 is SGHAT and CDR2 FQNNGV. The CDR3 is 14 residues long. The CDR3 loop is CASSQRQENTEAFF. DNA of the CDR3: TGTGCCAGCAGCCAGAGACAGGAGAACACTGAAGCTTTCTTT.

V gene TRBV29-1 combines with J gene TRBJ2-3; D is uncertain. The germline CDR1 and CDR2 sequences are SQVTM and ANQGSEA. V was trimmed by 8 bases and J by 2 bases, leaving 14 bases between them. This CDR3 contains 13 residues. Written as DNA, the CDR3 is TGCAGCTCCGGCGGCAGCTACACAGATACGCAGTATTTT. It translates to CSSGGSYTDTQYF.

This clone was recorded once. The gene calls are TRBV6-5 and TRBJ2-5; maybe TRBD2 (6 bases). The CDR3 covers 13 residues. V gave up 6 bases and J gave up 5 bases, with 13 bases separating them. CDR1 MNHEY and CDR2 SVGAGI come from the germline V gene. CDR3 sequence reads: CASRPWSGETQYF. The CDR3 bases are TGTGCCAGCAGACCTTGGAGCGGGGAGACCCAGTACTTC.

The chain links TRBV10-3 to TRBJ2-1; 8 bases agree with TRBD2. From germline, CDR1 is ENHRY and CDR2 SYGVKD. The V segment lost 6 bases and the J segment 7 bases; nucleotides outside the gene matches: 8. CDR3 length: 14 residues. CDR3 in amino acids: CAIRDGRALNEQFF. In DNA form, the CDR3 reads TGTGCCATCAGGGACGGGAGGGCCTTGAATGAGCAGTTCTTC.

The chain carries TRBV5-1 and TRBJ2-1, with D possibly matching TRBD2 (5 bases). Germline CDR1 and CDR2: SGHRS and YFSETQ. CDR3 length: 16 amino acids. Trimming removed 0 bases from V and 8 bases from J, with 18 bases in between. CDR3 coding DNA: TGCGCCAGCAGCTTGGCCGTGACGGGGAATATAGATGAGCAGTTCTTC. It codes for CASSLAVTGNIDEQFF.

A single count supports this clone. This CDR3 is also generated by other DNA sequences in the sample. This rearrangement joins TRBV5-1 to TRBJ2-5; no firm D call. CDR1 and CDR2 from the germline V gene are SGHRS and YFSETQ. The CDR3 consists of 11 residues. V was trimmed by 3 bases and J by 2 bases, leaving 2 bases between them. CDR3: CASSSQETQYF. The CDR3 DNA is TGCGCCAGCAGCTCACAAGAGACCCAGTACTTC.

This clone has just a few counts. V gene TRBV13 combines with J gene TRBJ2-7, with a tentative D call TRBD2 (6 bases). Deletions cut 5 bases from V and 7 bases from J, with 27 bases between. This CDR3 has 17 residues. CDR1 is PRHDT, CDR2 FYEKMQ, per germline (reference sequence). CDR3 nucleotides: TGTGCCAGCAGCCGTCCTTCCGATAGCGGAGCGGTGGGGGAGCAGTACTTC. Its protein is CASSRPSDSGAVGEQYF.

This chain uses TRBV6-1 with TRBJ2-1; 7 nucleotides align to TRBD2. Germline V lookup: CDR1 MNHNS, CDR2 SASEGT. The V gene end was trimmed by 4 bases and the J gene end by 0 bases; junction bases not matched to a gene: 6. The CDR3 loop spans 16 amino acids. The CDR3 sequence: CASSVGAGPSYNEQFF. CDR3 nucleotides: TGTGCCAGCAGTGTCGGAGCGGGACCCTCCTACAATGAGCAGTTCTTC.

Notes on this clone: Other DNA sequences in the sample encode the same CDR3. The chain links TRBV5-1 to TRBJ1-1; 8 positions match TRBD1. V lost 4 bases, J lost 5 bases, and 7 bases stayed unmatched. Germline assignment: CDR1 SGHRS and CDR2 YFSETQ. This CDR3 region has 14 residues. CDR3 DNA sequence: TGCGCCAGCAGCCCCGGACAGGGCGAAACTGAAGCTTTCTTT. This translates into CASSPGQGETEAFF.

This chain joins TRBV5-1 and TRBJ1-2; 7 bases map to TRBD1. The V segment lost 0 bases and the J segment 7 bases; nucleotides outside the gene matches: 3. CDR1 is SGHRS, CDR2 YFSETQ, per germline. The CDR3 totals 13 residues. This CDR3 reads CASSLGQGLGYTF. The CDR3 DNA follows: TGCGCCAGCAGCTTGGGACAGGGTCTTGGCTACACCTTC.

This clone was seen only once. The CDR3 DNA is TGTGCCAGCAGTAGCGGACTCAACACCGGGGAGCTGTTTTTT. Protein: CASSSGLNTGELFF. This chain uses TRBV5-5 with TRBJ2-2; possibly TRBD2 for D (6 bases). Between the trimmed V and J ends, which lost 5 bases and 2 bases, there was a span of 10 bases. The germline CDR1 and CDR2 sequences are SGHKS and YYEKEE (reference sequence). The CDR3 has 14 amino acids.

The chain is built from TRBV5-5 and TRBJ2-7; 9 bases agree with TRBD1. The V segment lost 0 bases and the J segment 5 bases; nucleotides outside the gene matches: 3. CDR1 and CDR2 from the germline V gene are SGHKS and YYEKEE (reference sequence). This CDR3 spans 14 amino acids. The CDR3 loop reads CASSLGDRVHEQYF. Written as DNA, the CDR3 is TGTGCCAGCAGCTTGGGGGACAGGGTCCACGAGCAGTACTTC.

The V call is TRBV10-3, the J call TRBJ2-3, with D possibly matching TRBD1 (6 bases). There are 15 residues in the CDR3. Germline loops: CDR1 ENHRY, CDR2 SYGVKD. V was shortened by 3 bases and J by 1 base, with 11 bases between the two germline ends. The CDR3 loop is CAISDHRARTDTQYF. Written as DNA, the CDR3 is TGTGCCATCAGTGACCACAGGGCCCGCACAGATACGCAGTATTTT.

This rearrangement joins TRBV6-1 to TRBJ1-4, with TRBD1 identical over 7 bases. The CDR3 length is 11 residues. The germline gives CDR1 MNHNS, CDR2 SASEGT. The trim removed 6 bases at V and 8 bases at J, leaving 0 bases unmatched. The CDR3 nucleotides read TGTGCCAGCAGGGGACAGGAAAAACTGTTTTTT. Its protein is CASRGQEKLFF.

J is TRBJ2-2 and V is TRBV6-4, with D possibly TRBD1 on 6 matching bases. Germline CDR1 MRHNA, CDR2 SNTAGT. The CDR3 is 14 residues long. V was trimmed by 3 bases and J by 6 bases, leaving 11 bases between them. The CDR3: CASSEQGMAGELFF. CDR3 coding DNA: TGTGCCAGCAGTGAACAGGGAATGGCCGGGGAGCTGTTTTTT.

The CDR3 spells CASSLNPGGMRETQYF. For the CDR3, the DNA is TGTGCCAGCAGCTTAAACCCGGGAGGGATGAGAGAGACCCAGTACTTC. The rearrangement joins TRBV7-3 to TRBJ2-5, with 8 bases fitting TRBD2. The CDR3 length is 16 residues. V was clipped by 1 base and J by 4 bases; unmatched bases: 8. Per the germline V gene, CDR1 is SGHTA and CDR2 is FQGTGA.

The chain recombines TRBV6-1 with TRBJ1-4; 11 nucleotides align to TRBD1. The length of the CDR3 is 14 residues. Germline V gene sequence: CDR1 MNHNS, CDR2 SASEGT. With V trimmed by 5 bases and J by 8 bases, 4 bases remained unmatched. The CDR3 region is CASSPGQGGEKLFF. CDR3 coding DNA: TGTGCCAGCAGTCCGGGACAGGGGGGAGAAAAACTGTTTTTT.

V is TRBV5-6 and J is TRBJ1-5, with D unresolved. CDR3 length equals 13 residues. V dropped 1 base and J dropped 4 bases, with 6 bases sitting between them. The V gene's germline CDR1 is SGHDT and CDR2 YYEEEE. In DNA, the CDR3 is TGTGCCAGCAGCTTGTACAGAAATCAGCCCCAGCATTTT. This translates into CASSLYRNQPQHF. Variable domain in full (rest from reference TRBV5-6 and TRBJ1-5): DAGVTQSPTHLIKTRGQQVTLRCSPKSGHDTVSWYQQALGQGPQFIFQYYEEEERQRGNFPDRFSGHQFPNYSSELNVNALLLGDSALYLCASSLYRNQPQHFGDGTRLSIL.

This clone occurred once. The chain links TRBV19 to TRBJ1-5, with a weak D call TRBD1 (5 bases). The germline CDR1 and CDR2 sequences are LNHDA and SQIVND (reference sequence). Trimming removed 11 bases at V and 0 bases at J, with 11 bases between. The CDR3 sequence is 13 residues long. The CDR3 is CASKGVSNQPQHF. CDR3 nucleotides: TGTGCCTCTAAAGGGGTTAGCAATCAGCCCCAGCATTTT.

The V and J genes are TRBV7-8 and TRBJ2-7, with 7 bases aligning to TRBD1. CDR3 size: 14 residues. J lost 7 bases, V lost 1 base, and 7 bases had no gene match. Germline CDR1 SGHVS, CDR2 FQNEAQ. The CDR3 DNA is TGTGCCAGCAGCTTAGACAGGGGCCGGTGGGAGCAGTACTTC. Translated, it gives CASSLDRGRWEQYF.

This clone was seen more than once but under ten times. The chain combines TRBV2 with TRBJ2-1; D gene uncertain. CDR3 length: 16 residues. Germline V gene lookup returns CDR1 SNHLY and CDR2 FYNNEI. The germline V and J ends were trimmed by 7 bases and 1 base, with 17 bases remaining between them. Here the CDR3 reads CASKAFRQSSYNEQFF. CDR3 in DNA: TGTGCCAGCAAAGCTTTCAGGCAATCTTCCTACAATGAGCAGTTCTTC.

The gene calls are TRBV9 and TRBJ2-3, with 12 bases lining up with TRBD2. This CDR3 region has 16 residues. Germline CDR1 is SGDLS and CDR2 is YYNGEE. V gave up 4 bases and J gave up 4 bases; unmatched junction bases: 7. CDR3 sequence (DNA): TGTGCCAGCAGCCCCTGGACTAGCGGGACAGCAGATACGCAGTATTTT. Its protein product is CASSPWTSGTADTQYF. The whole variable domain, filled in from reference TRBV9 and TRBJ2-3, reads DSGVTQTPKHLITATGQRVTLRCSPRSGDLSVYWYQQSLDQGLQFLIQYYNGEERAKGNILERFSAQQFPDLHSELNLSSLELGDSALYFCASSPWTSGTADTQYFGPGTRLTVL.

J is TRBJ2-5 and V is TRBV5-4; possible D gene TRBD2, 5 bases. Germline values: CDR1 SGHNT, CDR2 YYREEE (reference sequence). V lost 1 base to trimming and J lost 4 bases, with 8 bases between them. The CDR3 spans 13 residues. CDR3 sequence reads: CASSLTGVETQYF. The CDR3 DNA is TGTGCCAGCAGCTTGACCGGGGTAGAGACCCAGTACTTC.

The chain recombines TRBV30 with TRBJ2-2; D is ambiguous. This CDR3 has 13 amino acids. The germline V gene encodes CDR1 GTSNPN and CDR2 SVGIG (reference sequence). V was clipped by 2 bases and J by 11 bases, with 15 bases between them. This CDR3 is CAWSSHNLIELFF. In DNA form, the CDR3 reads TGTGCCTGGAGTAGTCACAATTTAATAGAGCTGTTTTTT. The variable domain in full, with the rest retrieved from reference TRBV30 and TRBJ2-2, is SQTIHQWPATLVQPVGSPLSLECTVEGTSNPNLYWYRQAAGRGLQLLFYSVGIGQISSEVPQNLSASRPQDRQFILSSKKLLLSDSGFYLCAWSSHNLIELFFGEGSRLTVL.

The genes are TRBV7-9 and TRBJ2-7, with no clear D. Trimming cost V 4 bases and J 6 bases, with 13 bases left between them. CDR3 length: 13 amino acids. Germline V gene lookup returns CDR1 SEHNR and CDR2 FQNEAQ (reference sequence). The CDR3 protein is CASSYIPASEQYF. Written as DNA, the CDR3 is TGTGCCAGCAGCTATATCCCGGCTAGCGAGCAGTACTTC.

The CDR3 region has the DNA TGTGCCAGCAGCTTAGGACGTGCCGCGGACAGCTCCTACAATGAGCAGTTCTTC. Protein product: CASSLGRAADSSYNEQFF. The rearrangement joins TRBV11-3 to TRBJ2-1; D might be TRBD1 (6 bases). V was shortened by 1 base and J by 0 bases, with 16 bases between the two germline ends. The CDR3 extends over 18 amino acids. From germline, CDR1 is SGHNT and CDR2 YENEEA.